This TCR beta chain was captured by sequencing in a study of regulatory T cells in long-lasting Graves disease. Assembly of TCR beta libraries relied on iRepertoire HTBI primers together with Arm-PCR of CDR3 regions. Source study methods: Analysis of the samples identified 50 to 70 TRBV and around 15 TRBJ segments. TCRdb processed the multiplex PCR reads anew with MiXCR; each CDR3 protein has one entry. Here the V and J calls rest on TCRdb's processing, not on the authors' analysis. The repertoire holds 530,000 or so distinct CDR3 sequences, with 16% as singletons. Losses at the gene ends were 3 bases for V and 5 bases for J; bases not matched to a gene: 10. This CDR3 has 16 amino acids. CDR1 and CDR2 (germline): MNHEY, SMNVEV (reference sequence). The time point: newly diagnosed GD, antithyroid drugs for less than 3 months. PBMC RNA was the source of the TCR library. This clonotype was observed a handful of times.

These data were also reused for a study on T cells in Graves' hyperthyroidism and ophthalmopathy. Per that study: Disease duration under 2 months; hyperthyroidism patients were aged 18 to 65.

V usage is TRBV27 and J usage is TRBJ2-4, with 7 bases that match TRBD1. The source of this sequence is a man between 18 and 35 years old with Graves disease. The sample here was peripheral blood mononuclear cells (PBMCs), taken at new diagnosis, from a patient treated with antithyroid drugs. CDR3 region: CASSFTPTGFQNIQYF. The CDR3 region has the DNA TGTGCCAGCAGTTTTACCCCGACAGGGTTCCAAAACATTCAGTACTTC.